Below, 15 T cell receptor beta chains from the same sample are listed, as sequenced in a study of glioma-infiltrating T cells. Using RNA template, CDR3s of TCR alpha and beta were amplified with iRepertoire arm-PCR. TCRdb reprocessed the multiplex PCR reads with MiXCR, giving one entry per CDR3 protein. The data show approximately 93,000 distinct CDR3 sequences, about 40% seen once. Sequencing input: glioma tissue, nonneoplastic brain tissue, or PBMCs (not recorded which). Receptor source: a human donor with low-grade glioma or glioblastoma, undergoing nonglioma brain surgery, or in good health (not recorded which).

About this clonotype itself: Being one base from a much bigger clone, this may be a read error. This chain links TRBV12-3 or TRBV12-4 with TRBJ2-4; 7 nucleotides align to TRBD1. CDR3 length: 14 residues. The junction had 9 bases not matched to a gene; V was cut back by 11 bases and J by 2 bases. CDR3 sequence reads: CAGGQTGSKNIQYF. CDR3 sequence (DNA): TGTGCCGGCGGGCAGACAGGGTCCAAAAACATTCAGTACTTC.

This clonotype was seen many times. This sequence joins TRBV6-2 or TRBV6-3 and TRBJ2-2; possible D gene TRBD2, 5 bases. V was clipped by 5 bases and J by 3 bases, with 10 bases between them. Germline V gene lookup returns CDR1 MNHEY and CDR2 SVGEGT. This CDR3 comprises 14 residues. DNA of the CDR3: TGTGCCAGCAGTCAAACTAGGGACACCGGGGAGCTGTTTTTT. Protein sequence: CASSQTRDTGELFF.

In regard to this clonotype: The junction and the germline gene differ at one end; a read error may be behind it. J is TRBJ2-1 and V is TRBV7-9; 9 bases match TRBD2. This CDR3 comprises 15 residues. CDR1 is SEHNR, CDR2 FQNEAQ, per germline (reference sequence). CDR3: CASSISGSVYNEQFF. The CDR3, as DNA: TGTGCCAGCAGCATTAGCGGGAGCGTTTACAACGAGCAGTTCTTC.

The V call is TRBV5-6, the J call TRBJ2-5; D unresolved. The V end lost 2 bases, the J end lost 3 bases, and 8 bases lay between the germline ends. CDR3 length: 13 residues. CDR1 is SGHDT, CDR2 YYEEEE, per germline. The DNA for the CDR3 is TGTGCCAGCAGCTTCATGGCCGAAGAGACCCAGTACTTC. This sequence encodes CASSFMAEETQYF.

This clonotype was seen many times. J is TRBJ1-4 and V is TRBV29-1, with a tentative D call TRBD1 (6 bases). The V end was cut by 5 bases, the J end by 2 bases, with 9 bases between. The CDR3 sequence is 13 residues long. Germline V gene sequence: CDR1 SQVTM, CDR2 ANQGSEA. DNA of the CDR3: TGCAGCGTTTGGACAGAGACTAATGAAAAACTGTTTTTT. Its translation is CSVWTETNEKLFF.

In this sample, this clonotype turned up many times. This sequence joins TRBV10-2 and TRBJ2-5; TRBD1 is a possible D gene (6 bases). Germline CDR1 reads WSHSY; CDR2 reads SAAADI. V lost 1 base to trimming and J lost 3 bases, with 15 bases between them. This CDR3 is 16 amino acids long. CDR3 loop: CASSEYTGSLEETQYF. In nucleotides, the CDR3 is TGCGCCAGCAGTGAGTACACAGGGTCCTTAGAAGAGACCCAGTACTTC.

Note on this clonotype: A clone one base away is much larger, so this may be a read error. CDR3 in amino acids: CATSDPEQAATGTQYF. The DNA of the CDR3 is TGTGCCACCAGTGATCCGGAACAGGCGGCCACAGGTACGCAGTATTTT. The chain is built from TRBV24-1 and TRBJ2-3; possibly TRBD1 for D (5 bases). Germline V gene sequence: CDR1 KGHDR, CDR2 SFDVKD. This CDR3 is built from 16 residues.

The chain uses TRBV5-5 and TRBJ2-1; D remains ambiguous. The CDR3 runs to 13 residues. V was pared by 1 base and J by 9 bases, with 11 bases between. CDR1 and CDR2 (germline): SGHKS, YYEKEE (reference sequence). The CDR3 spells CASSLTRTSEQFF. In DNA, the CDR3 is TGTGCCAGCAGCTTGACCAGGACCAGTGAGCAGTTCTTC.

This clonotype appeared many times. This chain links TRBV7-2 with TRBJ2-3; D not resolved. This CDR3 has 14 residues. Trimming stripped 6 bases from V and 2 bases from J, with 12 bases between. From germline, CDR1 is SGHTA and CDR2 FQGNSA. In nucleotides, the CDR3 is TGTGCCAGCAGGCTTAGACCCGTCACAGATACGCAGTATTTT. The encoded protein is CASRLRPVTDTQYF.

This clonotype was counted at least ten times. J is TRBJ2-1 and V is TRBV20-1, with TRBD2 identical over 8 bases. With V trimmed by 3 bases and J by 1 base, 5 bases remained unmatched. The CDR3 is 15 amino acids. Per the germline V gene, CDR1 is DFQATT and CDR2 is SNEGSKA (reference sequence). The CDR3 loop reads CSASLQRGSYNEQFF. The DNA for the CDR3 is TGCAGTGCTAGCTTGCAGCGGGGGTCCTACAATGAGCAGTTCTTC.

Turning to this clonotype: A single base separates this from a much larger clone, so it may be a read error. CDR3 bases: TGCGCCAGCGGCCTACCCCTTGGACAGGGGGCGGATGGAAAGTTCTTC. The encoded protein is CASGLPLGQGADGKFF. The chain joins TRBV4-1 to TRBJ2-1; 11 positions match TRBD1. V lost 8 bases to trimming and J lost 14 bases; unmatched junction nucleotides: 20. The germline V gene has CDR1 MGHRA and CDR2 YSYEKL. This CDR3 region has 16 residues.

A word on this clonotype: Without the conserved terminal phenylalanine or tryptophan, this CDR3 likely stems from a read error. The J gene is TRBJ2-1, the V gene TRBV4-2; D possibly corresponds to TRBD2 (5 bases). The V end was cut by 2 bases, the J end by 0 bases, with 8 bases between. Looked up from germline, CDR1 is LGHNA and CDR2 is YNFKEQ. The CDR3 runs to 15 residues. The CDR3 loop reads CASSQIGGSYNEQFL. DNA for the CDR3: TGTGCCAGCAGCCAAATTGGAGGCTCCTACAATGAGCAGTTCTTG.

As to this clonotype: A much larger clonotype is one base distant, so this may be a read error. The CDR3 spells CATSYTDTKYF. The CDR3 nucleotides are TGTGCCACCAGTTACACAGATACGAAGTATTTT. This chain connects TRBV2 to TRBJ2-3; D is undetermined. The germline gives CDR1 SNHLY, CDR2 FYNNEI. The length of the CDR3 is 11 residues.

This clonotype was seen repeatedly, ten times or more. The V gene is TRBV20-1, the J gene TRBJ2-3; D ambiguous. CDR3 size: 13 residues. Germline V gives CDR1 DFQATT, CDR2 SNEGSKA (reference sequence). Trimming removed 2 bases from V and 0 bases from J, with 6 bases in between. For the CDR3, the DNA is TGCAGTGCTAGAAGCGTCAGCACAGATACGCAGTATTTT. Its translation is CSARSVSTDTQYF.

This clonotype came up many times. The V and J genes are TRBV7-2 and TRBJ2-7; 9 nucleotides match TRBD2. Germline V lookup: CDR1 SGHTA, CDR2 FQGNSA. The J segment lost 6 bases and the V segment lost 5 bases, leaving 8 bases of the junction unmatched. The CDR3 runs to 14 residues. CDR3 loop: CASSILAGGLEQYF. The DNA for the CDR3 is TGTGCCAGCAGCATACTAGCGGGTGGGCTCGAGCAGTACTTC.